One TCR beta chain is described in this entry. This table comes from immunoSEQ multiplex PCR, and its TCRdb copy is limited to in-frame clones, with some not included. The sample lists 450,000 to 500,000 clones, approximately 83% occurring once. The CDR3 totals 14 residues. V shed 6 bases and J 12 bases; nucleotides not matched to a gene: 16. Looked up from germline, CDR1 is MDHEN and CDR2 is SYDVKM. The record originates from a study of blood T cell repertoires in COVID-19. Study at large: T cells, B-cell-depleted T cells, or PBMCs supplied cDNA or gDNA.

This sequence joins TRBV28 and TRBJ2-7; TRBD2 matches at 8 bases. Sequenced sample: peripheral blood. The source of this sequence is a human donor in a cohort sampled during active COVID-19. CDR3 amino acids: CASRKTSVPLVRYF. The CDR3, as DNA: TGTGCCAGCAGGAAGACTAGCGTCCCTTTGGTGCGGTACTTC.